The sequence of this TCR beta chain was determined in a study of blood T cell repertoires in COVID-19. Study overall: Collection of acute and convalescent COVID-19 samples took place in the United States, Italy and Spain. PBMCs, B-cell-depleted T cells, or T cells provided the cDNA or gDNA that made up the material.

V was pared by 8 bases and J by 7 bases, with 9 bases of the junction left unmatched. CDR3 length equals 15 residues. CDR1 is LNHDA, CDR2 SQIVND, per germline (reference sequence). Under the authors' procedure: Estimates of nucleated cell counts were drawn from the amplification of reference gene primers. This table comes from immunoSEQ multiplex PCR, and its TCRdb copy is limited to in-frame clones, with some not included. The V and J calls and clone size were taken over from that table, and D and trimming were inferred from the DNA. The repertoire holds 150,000 to 200,000 clones, with about nine tenths as singletons.

The rearrangement uses TRBV19 and TRBJ2-1, with 12 bases that match TRBD1. Sequenced input: peripheral blood. The sequence was obtained from a man between 65 and 80 years old with acute or convalescent COVID-19. The CDR3 bases are TGTGCCAGTGCTCCGGGACAGGGGGCTTCTAATGAGCAGTTCTTC. Encoded protein: CASAPGQGASNEQFF.